The next 14 T cell receptor beta chains were all read from a single sample in a study of shared clonotypes between healthy human individuals. Repertoires were generated with immunoSEQ multiplex PCR, while TCRdb's copy carries only in-frame clones and drops some. The sample contains roughly 1.4 million clones, 98% of which appear only once. The source material was naive CD4+ T cells sorted from blood. The subset is: CD45RA+ positively selected. These receptors all stem from a man aged 30-40 years in good health.

The chain is built from TRBV6-4 and TRBJ2-5; 8 positions agree with TRBD2. This CDR3 is built from 15 residues. CDR1 is MRHNA and CDR2 is SNTAGT in the germline V gene. V gave up 3 bases and J gave up 9 bases; unmatched junction bases: 12. DNA of the CDR3: TGTGCCAGCAGTGAATTCGGGGGGACTAGTCTCCCCCAGTACTTC. Its translation: CASSEFGGTSLPQYF.

The V call is TRBV11-3, the J call TRBJ2-3; 7 bases align to TRBD2. CDR1 SGHNT and CDR2 YENEEA come from the germline V gene. Trimming took 1 base from V and 1 from J; bases not matched to a gene: 8. The CDR3 loop spans 17 amino acids. This chain's CDR3 is CASSLGPSGVGTDTQYF. Here the CDR3 DNA reads TGTGCCAGCAGCTTAGGGCCTAGCGGAGTGGGCACAGATACGCAGTATTTT.

This chain links TRBV11-1 with TRBJ1-1; D is unresolved. The CDR3 runs 13 residues. Germline lookup yields CDR1 SGHAT and CDR2 FQDESV (reference sequence). The V and J ends lost 3 bases and 4 bases respectively, with 9 bases between them. The DNA for the CDR3 is TGTGCCAGCAGCTTGCGGCTGACCACTGAAGCTTTCTTT. Its protein is CASSLRLTTEAFF. Filled out from reference TRBV11-1 and TRBJ1-1, the complete variable domain reads EAEVAQSPRYKITEKSQAVAFWCDPISGHATLYWYRQILGQGPELLVQFQDESVVDDSQLPKDRFSAERLKGVDSTLKIQPAELGDSAMYLCASSLRLTTEAFFGQGTRLTVV.

The rearrangement uses TRBV30 and TRBJ1-1; D ambiguous. There are 11 residues in the CDR3. The germline V gene has CDR1 GTSNPN and CDR2 SVGIG (reference sequence). V lost 2 bases to trimming and J lost 2 bases, with 3 bases between them. DNA for the CDR3: TGTGCCTGGAGTAAAAACACTGAAGCTTTCTTT. Translating it yields CAWSKNTEAFF.

The rearrangement uses TRBV29-1 and TRBJ1-1; 7 bases line up with TRBD1. Germline assignment: CDR1 SQVTM and CDR2 ANQGSEA. This CDR3 has 14 residues. V lost 7 bases to trimming and J lost 0 bases; unmatched junction nucleotides: 8. In DNA, the CDR3 is TGCAGCGCCGGGGGGGGACAGATGAACACTGAAGCTTTCTTT. Protein sequence: CSAGGGQMNTEAFF.

The J gene is TRBJ2-5, the V gene TRBV6-5; 8 bases are a match to TRBD1. CDR1 and CDR2 from the germline V gene are MNHEY and SVGAGI. This CDR3 is built from 15 residues. V lost 4 bases, J lost 0 bases, and 4 bases stayed unmatched. The CDR3 reads CASSSRTGYQETQYF. The CDR3 nucleotides are TGTGCCAGCAGTTCGAGGACAGGGTACCAAGAGACCCAGTACTTC.

This clone was observed a single time. The chain is built from TRBV5-1 and TRBJ2-7, with TRBD1 matching 7 bases. Germline lookup yields CDR1 SGHRS and CDR2 YFSETQ. The CDR3 has 15 residues. The V segment lost 0 bases and the J segment 0 bases; nucleotides outside the gene matches: 3. The CDR3 DNA sequence: TGCGCCAGCAGCTTGGACAGGGGAAACTCCTACGAGCAGTACTTC. It encodes CASSLDRGNSYEQYF.

The chain joins TRBV5-6 to TRBJ1-2; D is undetermined. This CDR3 spans 16 amino acids. V lost 1 base to trimming and J lost 4 bases, with 17 bases between them. Germline CDR1 is SGHDT and CDR2 is YYEEEE. This CDR3 reads CASSLSATGGGYGYTF. CDR3 nucleotides: TGTGCCAGCAGCTTGTCTGCTACCGGCGGAGGCTATGGCTACACCTTC.

The V gene is TRBV6-5, the J gene TRBJ2-7; D perhaps matches TRBD1 (6 bases). The germline gives CDR1 MNHEY, CDR2 SVGAGI. The ends were cut back, 0 bases at V and 4 bases at J, with 13 bases in the middle. The CDR3 consists of 15 residues. The CDR3 bases are TGTGCCAGCAGTTACTCGGGATCGAGGGGGTACGAGCAGTACTTC. Protein sequence: CASSYSGSRGYEQYF.

The V and J genes are TRBV10-2 and TRBJ1-1, with a tentative D call TRBD1 (5 bases). The germline gives CDR1 WSHSY, CDR2 SAAADI. The CDR3 sequence is 18 residues long. Trimming shortened V by 8 bases and J by 0 bases, and 25 bases separated the two germline ends. CDR3 in amino acids: CASGGGQVGLNMNTEAFF. CDR3 nucleotide sequence: TGCGCCAGCGGTGGGGGTCAGGTGGGGTTAAACATGAACACTGAAGCTTTCTTT.

A remark on this clone: The same CDR3 can be traced to other DNA sequences in this sample. The J gene is TRBJ2-7, the V gene TRBV6-5; D is unclear. CDR1 and CDR2 (germline): MNHEY, SVGAGI. V shed 2 bases and J shed 6 bases, with 5 bases lying between them. The CDR3 has 11 residues. CDR3 DNA sequence: TGTGCCAGCAGTTACCGCGGCGAGCAGTACTTC. As protein: CASSYRGEQYF.

Comment on this clone: In the same sample, other DNA sequences code for this CDR3. CDR3 protein: CASSLKGLGTYEQYF. The CDR3 DNA reads as TGTGCCAGCAGTTTGAAGGGTTTGGGCACCTACGAGCAGTACTTC. The chain combines TRBV27 with TRBJ2-7; D gene unclear. The germline V gene has CDR1 MNHEY and CDR2 SMNVEV (reference sequence). V was cut by 3 bases and J by 2 bases, with 14 bases left in between. The CDR3 runs to 15 residues.

The chain combines TRBV28 with TRBJ1-1; D possibly corresponds to TRBD1 (5 bases). The CDR3 contains 15 residues. V was cut by 3 bases and J by 2 bases, with 13 bases left in between. The germline V gene encodes CDR1 MDHEN and CDR2 SYDVKM. The CDR3 spells CASSFGDRTNTEAFF. CDR3 in DNA: TGTGCCAGCAGTTTTGGAGACAGAACCAACACTGAAGCTTTCTTT. Filled out from reference TRBV28 and TRBJ1-1, the complete variable domain reads DVKVTQSSRYLVKRTGEKVFLECVQDMDHENMFWYRQDPGLGLRLIYFSYDVKMKEKGDIPEGYSVSREKKERFSLILESASTNQTSMYLCASSFGDRTNTEAFFGQGTRLTVV.

This chain links TRBV4-2 with TRBJ2-5; 10 positions match TRBD2. The CDR3 spans 18 residues. Germline CDR1 reads LGHNA; CDR2 reads YNFKEQ. J gave up 5 bases and V 0 bases, and 12 bases lay outside the gene matches. For the CDR3, the DNA is TGTGCCAGCAGCCAAGATCAAGGAAGCGGGAGGGCCTGGGAGACCCAGTACTTC. Translated, it gives CASSQDQGSGRAWETQYF.